This T cell receptor (beta chain) was recorded in a study of T cell changes during pregnancy in multiple sclerosis. V gave up 6 bases and J gave up 6 bases; unmatched junction bases: 12. CDR1 is KGHSH and CDR2 is LQKENI in the germline V gene. The CDR3 sequence is 15 residues long. Measured with immunoSEQ multiplex PCR; TCRdb has only the in-frame clones, and not every one. Of around 40,000 clones listed, about 91% are singletons. The genes are TRBV18 and TRBJ1-1, with 8 bases aligning to TRBD1. The material sequenced was CD4+ T cells from peripheral blood mononuclear cells, taken in the second trimester of pregnancy. The source is a female donor in good health, enrolled as a control in a pregnancy study. The CDR3 nucleotides read TGTGCCAGCTCCCAAAACAGGGGGAAGGACGCTGAAGCTTTCTTT. Encoded protein: CASSQNRGKDAEAFF. The whole variable domain, filled in from reference TRBV18 and TRBJ1-1, reads NAGVMQNPRHLVRRRGQEARLRCSPMKGHSHVYWYRQLPEEGLKFMVYLQKENIIDESGMPKERFSAEFPKEGPSILRIQQVVRGDSAAYFCASSQNRGKDAEAFFGQGTRLTVV.